A selection of T cell receptor beta chains follows, all from one sample in a study of cytomegalovirus exposure and HLA in healthy donors. Only in-frame clones appear in the TCRdb table, and some are missing; sequencing was by immunoSEQ multiplex PCR. The table records approximately 93,000 clones, 70% to 80% of them present only once. The sequenced sample was PBMCs. Source of these receptors: a male donor in good health and CMV-seropositive. Each CDR3 is given with its conserved first and last residue. Each record gives: D gene, V gene, clone size, J gene, CDR3 protein, CDR3 DNA. D genes are given only for firm matches. Expanded clones get a size class; other rows say once, few or many, or leave the size out.

>-|TRBV30|-|TRBJ1-4
CAWSVGGDPTNEKLFF
TGTGCCTGGAGTGTAGGAGGGGATCCAACTAATGAAAAACTGTTTTTT
>TRBD1|TRBV2|-|TRBJ1-5
CASTLDRGNQPQHF
TGTGCCAGCACCTTAGACAGGGGCAATCAGCCCCAGCATTTT
>TRBD1|TRBV6-5|-|TRBJ1-2
CASSPHRQGGEGYTF
TGTGCCAGCAGCCCTCACCGACAGGGGGGTGAGGGCTACACCTTC
>TRBD1|TRBV7-3|-|TRBJ1-4
CASSLSGTGTEKLFF
TGTGCCAGCAGCTTAAGCGGGACAGGGACTGAAAAACTGTTTTTT
>TRBD2|TRBV5-1|-|TRBJ2-7
CASSFLAGGTPEQYF
TGCGCCAGCAGCTTCCTAGCGGGGGGGACCCCCGAGCAGTACTTC
>-|TRBV6-1|-|TRBJ1-1
CASSEAYNTEAFF
TGTGCCAGCAGTGAAGCTTATAACACTGAAGCTTTCTTT
>-|TRBV30|-|TRBJ1-5
CAWSGGLGNQPQHF
TGTGCCTGGAGTGGCGGGTTGGGCAATCAGCCCCAGCATTTT
>-|TRBV5-4|-|TRBJ1-1
CASSPSAGGMNTEAFF
TGTGCCAGCAGCCCATCGGCCGGGGGAATGAACACTGAAGCTTTCTTT
>TRBD1|TRBV11-2|few|TRBJ1-2
CASSSLRGAVGGNAF
TGTGCCAGCAGTTCCCTCAGAGGGGCTGTAGGGGGCAATGCCTTC
>-|TRBV20-1|-|TRBJ2-1
CSAGGANEQFF
TGCAGTGCTGGGGGGGCCAATGAGCAGTTCTTC
>-|TRBV7-2|-|TRBJ2-2
CASSPGGLNTGELFF
TGTGCCAGCAGTCCCGGAGGTCTCAACACCGGGGAGCTGTTTTTT
>-|TRBV7-2|-|TRBJ2-7
CASSLDAGNFYEQYF
TGTGCCAGCAGCTTAGATGCGGGCAACTTCTACGAGCAGTACTTC
>TRBD1|TRBV5-6|-|TRBJ1-5
CASSFGTASNQPQHF
TGTGCCAGCAGCTTCGGGACAGCGAGCAATCAGCCCCAGCATTTT
>TRBD1|TRBV5-1|once|TRBJ1-1
CASSIGQGWNTEAFF
TGCGCCAGCAGCATAGGACAGGGGTGGAACACTGAAGCTTTCTTT
>-|TRBV5-4|-|TRBJ1-1
CASSSRVGNTEAFF
TGTGCCAGCAGCTCCAGGGTGGGAAACACTGAAGCTTTCTTT
>-|TRBV7-2|-|TRBJ1-2
CASSPEGQPYGYTF
TGTGCCAGCAGCCCAGAAGGACAGCCCTATGGCTACACCTTC
>-|TRBV29-1|-|TRBJ2-5
CSVGGEPRETQYF
TGCAGCGTCGGCGGGGAACCTCGGGAGACCCAGTACTTC
>-|TRBV5-1|-|TRBJ2-6
CASSLAAGWANVLTF
TGCGCCAGCAGCTTGGCGGCAGGGTGGGCCAACGTCCTGACTTTC